The next 17 T cell receptor beta chains were all read from a single sample in a study of blood T cells in healthy people across ages. For the second PCR, which ran for about 6 to 11 cycles, a sample-barcoded 5' primer and a J-beta primer mix were used. Each CDR3 protein is one row after TCRdb ran MiXCR on the 5' RACE reads. The sample has fewer than 2,000,000 distinct CDR3 sequences, approximately 32% seen once. Specimen: blood. The source of these receptors is a woman aged 25-40 years in good health.

This clonotype showed up many times. One end of the junction is discordant with germline, which a read error may explain. The chain joins TRBV5-1 to TRBJ2-1, with 7 nucleotides matching TRBD2. The germline CDR1 and CDR2 sequences are SGHRS and YFSETQ. The CDR3 spans 15 residues. The CDR3 here is CASSTGGSSYNEQFF. The CDR3 DNA is TGTGCCAGCAGTACGGGGGGTAGCTCCTACAATGAGCAGTTCTTC.

The chain is built from TRBV19 and TRBJ2-4; the match to TRBD1 covers 8 bases. The J call may be in error: the DNA end matches TRBJ2-7 better. The CDR3 is 16 residues long. Germline CDR1 and CDR2: LNHDA and SQIVND (reference sequence). CDR3: CASSRTRDRLTNEQYF. In DNA form, the CDR3 reads TGTGCCAGTAGTAGAACTAGGGACAGGTTGACGAACGAGCAGTACTTC.

This clonotype has only a few counts. This rearrangement joins TRBV20-1 to TRBJ2-4, with D possibly being TRBD1 (6 bases). Deletions cut 2 bases from V and 8 bases from J, with 16 bases between. Germline V CDR1 and CDR2: DFQATT, SNEGSKA (reference sequence). This CDR3 is built from 14 residues. CDR3 coding DNA: TGCAGTGCTAGACCCATGGGGGCGTTGGACATTCAGTACTTC. The encoded protein is CSARPMGALDIQYF.

This clonotype turned up a few times. V gene TRBV4-1 combines with J gene TRBJ2-1; D gene uncertain. V lost 0 bases and J lost 12, with 6 bases in between. In germline, CDR1 is MGHRA, CDR2 YSYEKL. The CDR3 extends over 11 amino acids. CDR3 nucleotides: TGCGCCAGCAGCCAAGACAGACGGCAGTTCTTC. This codes for CASSQDRRQFF.

On this clonotype itself: This may arise from a read error, as a much more abundant clone is one base away. V and J are TRBV9 and TRBJ1-3; perhaps TRBD1 as D (5 bases). CDR3 length: 13 amino acids. V was trimmed by 5 bases and J by 9 bases, leaving 15 bases between them. CDR1 and CDR2 from the germline V gene are SGDLS and YYNGEE. The DNA for the CDR3 is TGTGCCAGCAGTGCCAATCTGGGGGGCACCATATATTTT. Protein: CASSANLGGTIYF.

This clonotype has a handful of counts. J is TRBJ2-1 and V is TRBV7-9; no clear D gene. V gave up 1 base and J gave up 9 bases, with 16 bases separating them. Germline V gene sequence: CDR1 SEHNR, CDR2 FQNEAQ (reference sequence). The CDR3 has 15 residues. In DNA, the CDR3 is TGTGCCAGCAGCTTAGAGGGCACTACAAACCGTGAGCAGTTCTTC. Residues: CASSLEGTTNREQFF.

The CDR3 DNA follows: TGTGCCAGCAGCTTAATCCGGAGCACCTACAATGAGCAGTTCTTC. Translation: CASSLIRSTYNEQFF. The chain couples TRBV7-9 to TRBJ2-1; D is uncertain. The CDR3 extends over 15 amino acids. CDR1 SEHNR and CDR2 FQNEAQ come from the germline V gene (reference sequence). V gave up 2 bases and J gave up 2 bases, with 10 bases separating them.

The chain has TRBV18 and TRBJ2-3, with a weak D call TRBD2 (6 bases). This CDR3 contains 16 residues. V gave up 8 bases and J gave up 2 bases, with 20 bases separating them. CDR1 is KGHSH and CDR2 is LQKENI in the germline V gene. The CDR3 sequence is CASSPRTGGNTDTQYF. CDR3 DNA: TGTGCCAGCAGCCCGCGGACTGGCGGGAACACAGATACGCAGTATTTT.

This rearrangement joins TRBV2 to TRBJ2-7; no definite D call. CDR1 SNHLY and CDR2 FYNNEI come from the germline V gene. The CDR3 is 13 residues long. With 3 bases removed from V and 1 base from J, the gap between germline ends came to 7 bases. This CDR3 is CASSDSSSYEQYF. CDR3 coding DNA: TGTGCCAGCAGTGATTCTTCGTCCTACGAGCAGTACTTC.

This clonotype has more than one count but fewer than ten. The rearrangement joins TRBV9 to TRBJ2-5; 11 bases align to TRBD2. This CDR3 has 16 amino acids. CDR1 is SGDLS and CDR2 is YYNGEE in the germline V gene. The V segment lost 4 bases and the J segment 5 bases; nucleotides outside the gene matches: 10. As DNA, the CDR3 is TGTGCCAGCAGCCCCCAGGATAGCGGGGGGGCGGAGACCCAGTACTTC. Translated: CASSPQDSGGAETQYF. The entire variable domain, with the rest obtained from reference TRBV9 and TRBJ2-5, is as follows: DSGVTQTPKHLITATGQRVTLRCSPRSGDLSVYWYQQSLDQGLQFLIQYYNGEERAKGNILERFSAQQFPDLHSELNLSSLELGDSALYFCASSPQDSGGAETQYFGPGTRLLVL.

The genes are TRBV27 and TRBJ2-1; weak D call: TRBD1 (5 bases). V was pared by 2 bases and J by 2 bases, with 10 bases between. The CDR3 consists of 15 residues. Germline CDR1 reads MNHEY; CDR2 reads SMNVEV (reference sequence). The CDR3 loop is CASSLQGHPYNEQFF. CDR3 coding DNA: TGTGCCAGCAGTTTACAGGGCCATCCCTACAATGAGCAGTTCTTC.

The rearrangement joins TRBV7-9 to TRBJ1-1; 7 bases line up with TRBD1. Germline-derived CDR1 and CDR2 are SEHNR and FQNEAQ (reference sequence). Trimming took 7 bases from V and 6 from J; bases not matched to a gene: 8. The CDR3 contains 13 residues. The CDR3 nucleotides are TGTGCCAGCAAATACAGGGGAACCGCTGAAGCTTTCTTT. Translated: CASKYRGTAEAFF.

This clonotype has just a few counts. This chain connects TRBV7-9 to TRBJ1-1, with D perhaps matching TRBD1 (6 bases). This CDR3 contains 16 residues. The V end lost 5 bases, the J end lost 4 bases, and 20 bases lay between the germline ends. In germline, CDR1 is SEHNR, CDR2 FQNEAQ (reference sequence). CDR3 sequence reads: CASSPSYRDEVTEAFF. In DNA form, the CDR3 reads TGTGCCAGCAGCCCTTCATACAGGGATGAAGTCACTGAAGCTTTCTTT.

To note about this clonotype: A much more abundant neighbour one base away suggests this may be a read error. This chain joins TRBV29-1 and TRBJ2-1; 8 bases agree with TRBD2. The CDR3 runs 14 residues. Germline loops: CDR1 SQVTM, CDR2 ANQGSEA. Written as DNA, the CDR3 is TGCGGCGTTGGCAGGGCTAGCGGGTACAATGAGCAGTTCTTC. This sequence encodes CGVGRASGYNEQFF.

The chain has TRBV27 and TRBJ1-1; TRBD1 matches 8 bases. J lost 4 bases, V lost 6 bases, and 4 bases had no gene match. The CDR3 is 13 residues long. The germline CDR1 and CDR2 sequences are MNHEY and SMNVEV (reference sequence). The CDR3 here is CASRRQGITEAFF. As DNA, the CDR3 is TGTGCCAGCAGACGACAGGGGATCACTGAAGCTTTCTTT.

The chain combines TRBV20-1 with TRBJ2-3; unclear D gene. The CDR3 length is 15 residues. V lost 0 bases to trimming and J lost 2 bases, with 12 bases between them. The germline V gene encodes CDR1 DFQATT and CDR2 SNEGSKA (reference sequence). Here the CDR3 reads CSARDWAHPTDTQYF. The CDR3 DNA reads TGCAGTGCTAGAGATTGGGCCCACCCCACAGATACGCAGTATTTT.

The chain combines TRBV20-1 with TRBJ2-7, with D unresolved. The V end lost 6 bases, the J end lost 2 bases, and 14 bases lay between the germline ends. Germline V CDR1 and CDR2: DFQATT, SNEGSKA (reference sequence). The CDR3 loop spans 13 amino acids. The CDR3 protein is CSANARQAYEQYF. The CDR3 DNA follows: TGCAGTGCAAACGCTCGGCAGGCCTACGAGCAGTACTTC.